Detailed here is one T cell receptor beta chain. The antigen is not known. This sample was included in a study of shared clonotypes between healthy human individuals. Study in general: Each donor's CD8 memory used one plate, CD8 naive two, each CD4 subset three.

Notes on the study in general: Naive CD4 clonotypes overlapped across a handful of donors at about 5.2%.

Naive CD4+ cells were CD45RA-selected; the remaining cells were memory. Tens of thousands of T cell genomes (about 0.2 ug DNA) went into each sorted-subset replicate. Repertoires were generated with immunoSEQ multiplex PCR, while TCRdb's copy carries only in-frame clones and drops some. The data contain about 520,000 clones, roughly 95% of them singletons. V was pared by 6 bases and J by 4 bases, with 22 bases between. This CDR3 spans 16 amino acids. From germline, CDR1 is LGHNA and CDR2 YNFKEQ. Sample: naive CD4+ T cells sorted from blood. Stated subset: CD45RA+ positively selected. V is TRBV4-2 and J is TRBJ2-7; a possible D gene is TRBD1 (5 bases). This receptor was taken from a woman aged 25-40 years in good health. CDR3 nucleotides: TGTGCCAGCAGATCCCCTTATGGGCGAGCAGGGTACGAGCAGTACTTC. This translates into CASRSPYGRAGYEQYF.